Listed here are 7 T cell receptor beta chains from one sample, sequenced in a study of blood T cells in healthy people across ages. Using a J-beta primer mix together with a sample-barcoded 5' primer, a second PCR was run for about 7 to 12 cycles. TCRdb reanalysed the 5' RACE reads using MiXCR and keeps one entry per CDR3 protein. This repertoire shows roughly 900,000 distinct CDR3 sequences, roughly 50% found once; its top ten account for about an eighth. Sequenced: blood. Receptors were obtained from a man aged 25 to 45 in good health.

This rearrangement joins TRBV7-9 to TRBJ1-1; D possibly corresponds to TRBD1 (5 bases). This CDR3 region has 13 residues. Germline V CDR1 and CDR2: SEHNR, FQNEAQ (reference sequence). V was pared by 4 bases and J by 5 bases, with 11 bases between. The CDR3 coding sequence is TGTGCCAGCAGCTCCCCTGACAGAACTGAAGCTTTCTTT. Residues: CASSSPDRTEAFF.

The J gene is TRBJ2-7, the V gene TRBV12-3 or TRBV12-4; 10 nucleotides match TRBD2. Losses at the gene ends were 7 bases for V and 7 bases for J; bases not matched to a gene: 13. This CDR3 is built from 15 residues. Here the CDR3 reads CASNPTGLAGVEQYF. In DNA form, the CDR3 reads TGTGCCAGCAACCCAACGGGGCTAGCGGGGGTTGAGCAGTACTTC.

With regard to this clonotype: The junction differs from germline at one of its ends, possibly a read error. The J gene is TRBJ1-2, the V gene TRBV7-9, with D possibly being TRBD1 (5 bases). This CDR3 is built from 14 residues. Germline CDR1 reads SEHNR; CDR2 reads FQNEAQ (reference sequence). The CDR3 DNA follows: TGTGCCAGCATCGCCGGGGGGACTAACTATGACTACACCTTC. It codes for CASIAGGTNYDYTF.

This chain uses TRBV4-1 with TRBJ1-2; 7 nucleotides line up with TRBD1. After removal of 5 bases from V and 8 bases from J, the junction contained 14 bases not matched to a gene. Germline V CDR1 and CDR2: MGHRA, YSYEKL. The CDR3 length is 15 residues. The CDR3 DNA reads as TGCGCCAGCAGCACCCGGGACAGTAGTTCAGGGGGCTACACCTTC. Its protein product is CASSTRDSSSGGYTF.

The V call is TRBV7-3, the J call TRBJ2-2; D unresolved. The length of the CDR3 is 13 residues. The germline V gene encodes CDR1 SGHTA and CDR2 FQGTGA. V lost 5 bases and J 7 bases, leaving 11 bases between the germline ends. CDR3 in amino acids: CASSAIPRGELFF. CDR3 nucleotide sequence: TGTGCCAGCAGCGCCATCCCCCGCGGGGAGCTGTTTTTT.

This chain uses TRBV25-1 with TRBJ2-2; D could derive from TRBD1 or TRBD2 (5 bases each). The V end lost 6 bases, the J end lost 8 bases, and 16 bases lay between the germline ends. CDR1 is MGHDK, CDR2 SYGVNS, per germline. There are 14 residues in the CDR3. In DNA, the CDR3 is TGTGCCAGCAGAGGGACGGTAAGAGGTGGGGAGCTGTTTTTT. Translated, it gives CASRGTVRGGELFF.

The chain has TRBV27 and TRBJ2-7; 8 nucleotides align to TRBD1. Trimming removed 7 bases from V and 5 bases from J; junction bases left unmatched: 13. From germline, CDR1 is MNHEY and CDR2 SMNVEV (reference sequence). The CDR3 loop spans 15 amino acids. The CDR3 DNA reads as TGTGCCAGCAATAAGGCCGGGACAGGAAAGAACGAGCAGTACTTC. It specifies CASNKAGTGKNEQYF.